This T cell receptor beta chain came from a study of blood T cell repertoires in COVID-19. Overall study context: There were acute and convalescent COVID-19 samples, and they came from the United States, Italy and Spain. The cDNA or gDNA used as material had been derived from T cells, B-cell-depleted T cells, or PBMCs.

Assay used: immunoSEQ multiplex PCR; TCRdb lists only in-frame clones, some missing. There are roughly 90,000 clones in the sample; 80% occur only once, and around 10% lies in the top ten. Germline V gene lookup returns CDR1 MNHEY and CDR2 SVGEGT. Trimming at V came to 6 bases and at J to 9 bases, leaving 11 bases not matched to a gene. The CDR3 runs 15 residues. The sample taken for sequencing was peripheral blood. The V call is TRBV6-2 or TRBV6-3, the J call TRBJ1-6; TRBD1 agrees at 7 bases. The clonotype comes from a woman in her 70s with acute or convalescent COVID-19. This CDR3 reads CASSQNTGVTSPLHF. The DNA of the CDR3 is TGTGCCAGCAGCCAAAACACAGGGGTTACTTCACCCCTCCACTTT.